The rows below give T cell receptor beta chains drawn from one sample of a study of blood T cell repertoires in COVID-19. Sequencing was performed with immunoSEQ multiplex PCR; in TCRdb, only in-frame clones are kept and a portion is missing. The data show roughly 300,000 clones, with just over 85% seen just once and roughly 4.2% held by the top ten. What was sequenced was PBMCs or T cells enriched from blood (not recorded which). The source is a middle-aged woman with acute COVID-19. Both conserved end residues are part of each CDR3. D genes are given only for firm matches. Where a row states a size, it is once, few, many or the class of an expanded clone; other rows omit it.

J	size	V	D	DNA	CDR3
TRBJ2-3	NA	TRBV12-3/TRBV12-4	NA	TGTGCCAGCAGCGGACTGAGAGATACGCAGTATTTT	CASSGLRDTQYF
TRBJ2-1	once	TRBV18	TRBD1	TGTGCCAGCTCAATCAGGGGGTATGAGCAGTTCTTC	CASSIRGYEQFF
TRBJ2-7	NA	TRBV5-4	TRBD1	TGTGCCAGCAGCGAGGGACAGGGTTTATCCTACGAGCAGTACTTC	CASSEGQGLSYEQYF
TRBJ2-4	once	TRBV19	TRBD1	TGTGCCAGTAGTATATCAGGGGGCCAAAACATTCAGTACTTC	CASSISGGQNIQYF
TRBJ1-1	NA	TRBV7-6	TRBD1	TGTGCCAGCAGTCCAGACAGGGCGGGTGAAGCTTTCTTT	CASSPDRAGEAFF
TRBJ1-6	NA	TRBV7-9	NA	TGTGCCAGCAGCGCTGGGAGAGACTATAATTCACCCCTCCACTTT	CASSAGRDYNSPLHF
TRBJ2-1	NA	TRBV5-4	NA	TGTGCCAGCAGCTTGGTAGGGGAAGGTGAGCAGTTCTTC	CASSLVGEGEQFF
TRBJ2-7	NA	TRBV11-2	NA	TGTGCCAGCAGCTTGGCATTGGACAGCAAGACCTACGAGCAGTACTTC	CASSLALDSKTYEQYF
TRBJ2-1	NA	TRBV6-4	TRBD2	TGTGCCAGCAGTGATTCCTTGTTAGCGGGAGTTAATGAGCAGTTCTTC	CASSDSLLAGVNEQFF
TRBJ1-4	NA	TRBV6-5	NA	TGTGCCAGCAGTTACGTTGGGGTCAGGGATGAAAAACTGTTTTTT	CASSYVGVRDEKLFF
TRBJ2-1	NA	TRBV12-5	TRBD2	TGTGCTAGTGCCGCTAATAGCGGGGGGTACAATGAGCAGTTCTTC	CASAANSGGYNEQFF
TRBJ2-1	NA	TRBV6-5	NA	TGTGCCAGCAGTTACTCGGCCTTCCAGTACAATGAGCAGTTCTTC	CASSYSAFQYNEQFF
TRBJ2-1	NA	TRBV27	TRBD2	TGTGCCAGCACCGTACTAGCGGGAGGGAATGAGCAGTTCTTC	CASTVLAGGNEQFF
TRBJ1-1	NA	TRBV13	TRBD1	TGTGCCAGCAGCGGCCCCGGGACAGGGGACACTGAAGCTTTCTTT	CASSGPGTGDTEAFF
TRBJ1-6	NA	TRBV28	NA	TGTGCCAGCAGTTTAGGACAGTATAATTCACCCCTCCACTTT	CASSLGQYNSPLHF
TRBJ2-3	NA	TRBV14	TRBD2	TGTGCCAGCAGCCAAGCTTCTGGACTAGCGAACACGCAGTATTTT	CASSQASGLANTQYF
TRBJ1-6	NA	TRBV4-1	NA	TGCGCCAGCAGCCAAGATGGAGGGTACTATAATTCACCCCTCCACTTT	CASSQDGGYYNSPLHF
TRBJ1-2	NA	TRBV19	NA	TGTGCCAGTAGTATCGGCGGGTCCTATGGCTACACCTTC	CASSIGGSYGYTF
TRBJ1-4	once	TRBV4-3	NA	TGCGCCAGCAGCCAAGGCAGGGCTAATGAAAAACTGTTTTTT	CASSQGRANEKLFF
TRBJ2-2	NA	TRBV7-7	TRBD2	TGTGCCAGCAGCCCAGGGAGGGTGGGCACCGGGGAGCTGTTTTTT	CASSPGRVGTGELFF
TRBJ1-6	NA	TRBV7-9	TRBD1	TGTGCCAGCAGCTTAGGCGGGACAGGGGGGTCCTATAATTCACCCCTCCACTTT	CASSLGGTGGSYNSPLHF
TRBJ1-2	NA	TRBV14	TRBD1	TGTGCCAGCAGCTCGACGGGACAGGGTTATGGCTACACCTTC	CASSSTGQGYGYTF
TRBJ1-2	NA	TRBV2	NA	TGTGCCAGCACCTTGGCGTGGACAGCGGCTGGCTACACCTTC	CASTLAWTAAGYTF
TRBJ1-1	NA	TRBV10-3	TRBD1	TGTGCCATCAGGTCAGGGGGAAGCACTGAAGCTTTCTTT	CAIRSGGSTEAFF
TRBJ1-1	NA	TRBV27	NA	TGTGCCAGCAGTTTTTTTTCCTCCACTGAAGCTTTCTTT	CASSFFSSTEAFF
TRBJ1-4	NA	TRBV20-1	NA	TGCAGTGCTAGTGGGTCCGGGGCAACTAATGAAAAACTGTTTTTT	CSASGSGATNEKLFF
TRBJ2-1	once	TRBV21-1	NA	TGTGCCAGCAGACCGGACAGGGGGCTTTTAGGCTCCTACAATGAGCAGTTCTTC	CASRPDRGLLGSYNEQFF
TRBJ2-1	NA	TRBV4-3	NA	TGCGCCAGCAGCCAAGTCACTACCTTCGGTGAGCAGTTCTTC	CASSQVTTFGEQFF
TRBJ1-4	once	TRBV18	NA	TGTGCCAGCTCACTGCTCTCAGGGGCAACTAATGAAAAACTGTTTTTT	CASSLLSGATNEKLFF
TRBJ2-5	NA	TRBV24-1	TRBD2	TGTGCCACCAGTGAGGCGGGGGGGGTGGAGACCCAGTACTTC	CATSEAGGVETQYF